These 10 T cell receptor beta chains were sequenced from one sample in a study of OX40 agonist ivuxolimab in advanced cancers. This table comes from immunoSEQ multiplex PCR, and its TCRdb copy is limited to in-frame clones, with some not included. The data hold some 57,000 clones, with roughly 90% observed a single time. Here the sequenced sample was CD4+ or CD8+ T cells sorted from blood, taken in a trial of the OX40 agonist ivuxolimab. These receptor sequences come from an adult with an advanced solid tumor such as melanoma, head and neck, liver or kidney cancer.

The chain joins TRBV2 to TRBJ2-3, with 10 bases matching TRBD1. V gave up 4 bases and J gave up 5 bases; unmatched junction bases: 6. The CDR3 loop spans 15 amino acids. Germline V gene lookup returns CDR1 SNHLY and CDR2 FYNNEI. The CDR3 region has the DNA TGTGCCAGCAGTGTTCGACAGGGGGCGGGAGATACGCAGTATTTT. This codes for CASSVRQGAGDTQYF. Full variable domain (missing parts from reference TRBV2 and TRBJ2-3): EPEVTQTPSHQVTQMGQEVILRCVPISNHLYFYWYRQILGQKVEFLVSFYNNEISEKSEIFDDQFSVERPDGSNFTLKIRSTKLEDSAMYFCASSVRQGAGDTQYFGPGTRLTVL.

CDR3 in amino acids: CASMGEWSDYGYTF. CDR3 coding DNA: TGTGCCAGCATGGGGGAATGGTCGGACTATGGCTACACCTTC. The chain carries TRBV27 and TRBJ1-2; possibly TRBD1 for D (5 bases). Germline-derived CDR1 and CDR2 are MNHEY and SMNVEV (reference sequence). Trimming left V 7 bases short and J 3 bases short, with 15 bases between. The CDR3 totals 14 residues.

This clone has just a few counts. The chain couples TRBV27 to TRBJ1-1; TRBD1 might be the D (6 bases). Germline lookup yields CDR1 MNHEY and CDR2 SMNVEV (reference sequence). The CDR3 runs 14 residues. Trimming stripped 5 bases from V and 0 bases from J, with 10 bases between. CDR3 sequence (DNA): TGTGCCAGCAGTACAGGGACATTGAACACTGAAGCTTTCTTT. Protein sequence: CASSTGTLNTEAFF.

The V and J genes are TRBV5-1 and TRBJ2-1; maybe TRBD2 (5 bases). CDR3 size: 14 residues. V was pared by 2 bases and J by 6 bases, with 12 bases between. The germline CDR1 and CDR2 sequences are SGHRS and YFSETQ. The CDR3 DNA reads as TGCGCCAGCAGCTTTATGACGGCGGGCAATGAGCAGTTCTTC. Translation: CASSFMTAGNEQFF.

This clone has only one observation. The V gene is TRBV2, the J gene TRBJ2-5; 8 bases map to TRBD1. V was pared by 6 bases and J by 2 bases, with 5 bases of the junction left unmatched. The germline V gene encodes CDR1 SNHLY and CDR2 FYNNEI. This CDR3 region has 14 residues. This chain's CDR3 is CASRGTGVQETQYF. CDR3 sequence (DNA): TGTGCCAGCAGGGGGACAGGTGTACAAGAGACCCAGTACTTC.

The J gene is TRBJ2-1, the V gene TRBV6-1, with 11 positions matching TRBD2. CDR1 and CDR2 from the germline V gene are MNHNS and SASEGT. This CDR3 comprises 15 residues. V gave up 4 bases and J gave up 3 bases; unmatched junction bases: 2. The CDR3 DNA reads TGTGCCAGCAGTGCCGGGACTAGCGGCTACAATGAGCAGTTCTTC. It translates to CASSAGTSGYNEQFF.

The J gene is TRBJ2-5, the V gene TRBV10-1; D possibly corresponds to TRBD2 (6 bases). The better agreement between TRBJ2-7 and the DNA end casts doubt on the J call. CDR1 WNHNN and CDR2 SYGVQD come from the germline V gene (reference sequence). The CDR3 extends over 12 amino acids. The CDR3 DNA reads as TGCGCCAGGTCTCGGGGGAGCTACGAGCAGTACTTC. Translated: CARSRGSYEQYF.

The CDR3 protein is CASSLASGGALETQYF. The CDR3 coding sequence is TGCGCCAGCAGCTTGGCTAGCGGGGGGGCCCTAGAGACCCAGTACTTC. The chain has TRBV5-1 and TRBJ2-5; TRBD2 aligns across 12 bases. Losses at the gene ends were 0 bases for V and 4 bases for J; bases not matched to a gene: 4. Germline assignment: CDR1 SGHRS and CDR2 YFSETQ. The CDR3 totals 16 residues. Combining the CDR3 with reference TRBV5-1 and TRBJ2-5 gives the whole variable domain KAGVTQTPRYLIKTRGQQVTLSCSPISGHRSVSWYQQTPGQGLQFLFEYFSETQRNKGNFPGRFSGRQFSNSRSEMNVSTLELGDSALYLCASSLASGGALETQYFGPGTRLLVL.

This chain connects TRBV7-9 to TRBJ1-1; possibly TRBD1 for D (5 bases). V was trimmed by 1 base and J by 1 base, leaving 7 bases between them. The CDR3 is 14 residues long. Germline CDR1 SEHNR, CDR2 FQNEAQ (reference sequence). The CDR3 DNA follows: TGTGCCAGCAGCTTAGAGACAGCGAACACTGAAGCTTTCTTT. Encoded protein: CASSLETANTEAFF.

CDR3 region: CASSESGGDTGELFF. The CDR3 region has the DNA TGTGCCAGCAGTGAGTCCGGGGGAGATACCGGGGAGCTGTTTTTT. The V call is TRBV2, the J call TRBJ2-2, with a weak D call TRBD2 (6 bases). The ends were cut back, 3 bases at V and 5 bases at J, with 13 bases in the middle. The CDR3 totals 15 residues. Germline V gene lookup returns CDR1 SNHLY and CDR2 FYNNEI.